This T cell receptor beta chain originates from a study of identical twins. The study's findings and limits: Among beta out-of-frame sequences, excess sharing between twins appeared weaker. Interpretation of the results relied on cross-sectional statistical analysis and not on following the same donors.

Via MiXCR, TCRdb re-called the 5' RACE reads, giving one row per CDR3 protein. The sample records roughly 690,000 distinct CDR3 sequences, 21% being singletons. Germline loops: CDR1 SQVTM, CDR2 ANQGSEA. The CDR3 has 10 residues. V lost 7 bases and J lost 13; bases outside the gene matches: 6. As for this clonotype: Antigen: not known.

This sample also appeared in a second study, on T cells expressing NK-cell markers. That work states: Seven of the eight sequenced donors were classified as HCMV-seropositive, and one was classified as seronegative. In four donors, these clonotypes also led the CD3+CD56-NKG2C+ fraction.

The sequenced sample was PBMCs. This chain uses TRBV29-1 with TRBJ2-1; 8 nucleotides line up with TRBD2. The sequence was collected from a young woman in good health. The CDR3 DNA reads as TGCAGCGGGATACTAGCGGATCAGTTCTTC. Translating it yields CSGILADQFF.